The T cell receptor beta chain described here comes from a study of T cell responses to AZD1222 COVID-19 vaccine. This CDR3 is built from 17 residues. CDR1 is ENHRY and CDR2 is SYGVKD in the germline V gene. V lost 0 bases to trimming and J lost 4 bases; unmatched junction nucleotides: 9. Produced via immunoSEQ multiplex PCR; TCRdb's table is partial and in-frame only. The table shows more than 150,000 clones, with approximately 90% occurring only once. The V gene is TRBV10-3, the J gene TRBJ1-3; TRBD1 matches 7 bases. The source material was peripheral blood, sampled on day 0 of AZD1222 vaccination. The source is an adult in good health. The CDR3 here is CAISESVVGTAGNTIYF. For the CDR3, the DNA is TGTGCCATCAGTGAGTCAGTGGTCGGGACAGCAGGAAACACCATATATTTT.